These 27 T cell receptor beta chains originate from one sample sequenced in a study of blood T cell repertoires in COVID-19. Profiled with immunoSEQ multiplex PCR; TCRdb holds only in-frame clones, not every one. Of 60,000 to 65,000 clones in the sample, 80% to 85% were seen once. Material: peripheral blood. The receptor set was obtained from a man aged 55-75 years with COVID-19, enrolled during active disease.

The chain joins TRBV7-9 to TRBJ2-3; no firm D call. Germline V lookup: CDR1 SEHNR, CDR2 FQNEAQ (reference sequence). V lost 2 bases and J 4 bases, leaving 13 bases between the germline ends. This CDR3 has 15 amino acids. As DNA, the CDR3 is TGTGCCAGCAGCTTATACGTGTTGGAGCCAGATACGCAGTATTTT. This codes for CASSLYVLEPDTQYF.

The CDR3 protein is CASSPGHYEQYF. CDR3 bases: TGTGCCAGCAGTCCCGGACACTACGAGCAGTACTTC. The chain uses TRBV7-9 and TRBJ2-7, with D possibly matching TRBD1 (5 bases). The ends were cut back, 6 bases at V and 3 bases at J, with 9 bases in the middle. Germline lookup yields CDR1 SEHNR and CDR2 FQNEAQ (reference sequence). The CDR3 length is 12 residues.

As to this clone: Other DNA sequences in this sample translate to the same CDR3. The chain recombines TRBV27 with TRBJ2-1; 9 nucleotides agree with TRBD2. Germline lookup yields CDR1 MNHEY and CDR2 SMNVEV (reference sequence). The junction had 7 bases not matched to a gene; V was cut back by 2 bases and J by 8 bases. The CDR3 extends over 15 amino acids. The CDR3 protein is CASSLGSGRGDEQFF. CDR3 coding DNA: TGTGCCAGCAGTTTAGGTAGCGGGAGAGGCGATGAGCAGTTCTTC.

The genes are TRBV7-9 and TRBJ2-5; D may be TRBD2 (5 bases). The V end was cut by 1 base, the J end by 3 bases, with 9 bases between. The CDR3 sequence is 14 residues long. Germline V lookup: CDR1 SEHNR, CDR2 FQNEAQ (reference sequence). CDR3 in DNA: TGTGCCAGCAGCTTAGGGGCAGCGGAAGAGACCCAGTACTTC. Translation gives CASSLGAAEETQYF.

This clone was found once. V usage is TRBV18 and J usage is TRBJ1-6, with 7 bases identical to TRBD1. CDR1 is KGHSH and CDR2 is LQKENI in the germline V gene. The junction had 1 base not matched to a gene; V was cut back by 3 bases and J by 5 bases. CDR3 length: 14 amino acids. CDR3 in DNA: TGTGCCAGCTCACCCGACAGGGATAATTCACCCCTCCACTTT. This encodes CASSPDRDNSPLHF.

The rearrangement uses TRBV5-4 and TRBJ2-5; tentative D call: TRBD1 (6 bases). The CDR3 is 12 amino acids. The V gene's germline CDR1 is SGHNT and CDR2 YYREEE (reference sequence). Deletions cut 4 bases from V and 4 bases from J, with 8 bases between. This CDR3 reads CASSKDRETQYF. CDR3 nucleotides: TGTGCCAGCAGCAAGGACAGAGAGACCCAGTACTTC. The full variable domain, its missing parts supplied by reference TRBV5-4 and TRBJ2-5, is ETGVTQSPTHLIKTRGQQVTLRCSSQSGHNTVSWYQQALGQGPQFIFQYYREEENGRGNFPPRFSGLQFPNYSSELNVNALELDDSALYLCASSKDRETQYFGPGTRLLVL.

The chain uses TRBV10-1 and TRBJ2-7, with 9 bases identical to TRBD1. Looked up from germline, CDR1 is WNHNN and CDR2 is SYGVQD (reference sequence). V lost 6 bases and J lost 4; bases outside the gene matches: 10. This CDR3 is built from 15 residues. The CDR3 coding sequence is TGCGCCAGCAGCGGATGGACAGGGGCCGTTTACGAGCAGTACTTC. It yields the protein CASSGWTGAVYEQYF.

The V and J genes are TRBV5-1 and TRBJ2-6, with D possibly being TRBD1 (6 bases). The CDR3 totals 19 residues. Per the germline V gene, CDR1 is SGHRS and CDR2 is YFSETQ. With 4 bases removed from V and 0 bases from J, the gap between germline ends came to 20 bases. The CDR3 is CASSKDAGTRSSGANVLTF. The CDR3 DNA reads as TGCGCCAGCAGCAAGGACGCCGGGACAAGAAGCTCTGGGGCCAACGTCCTGACTTTC.

The chain couples TRBV29-1 to TRBJ1-2; TRBD1 is a possible D gene (6 bases). Trimming stripped 5 bases from V and 1 base from J, with 11 bases between. Germline values: CDR1 SQVTM, CDR2 ANQGSEA. The CDR3 length is 13 residues. DNA of the CDR3: TGCAGCGTTTGGACAGAGAATAACTATGGCTACACCTTC. This sequence encodes CSVWTENNYGYTF.

V usage is TRBV9 and J usage is TRBJ1-3; D call uncertain. The CDR3 loop spans 15 amino acids. Deletions cut 4 bases from V and 0 bases from J, with 11 bases between. Looked up from germline, CDR1 is SGDLS and CDR2 is YYNGEE. The CDR3 loop is CASSRLISSGNTIYF. CDR3 nucleotides: TGTGCCAGCAGCCGCCTAATTAGCTCTGGAAACACCATATATTTT.

The chain is built from TRBV6-5 and TRBJ2-1; TRBD2 matches 8 bases. The CDR3 is 13 amino acids. After removal of 7 bases from V and 3 bases from J, the junction contained 2 bases not matched to a gene. Germline CDR1 reads MNHEY; CDR2 reads SVGAGI. The CDR3 bases are TGTGCCAGCAAGACTAGCGACTACAATGAGCAGTTCTTC. Encoded protein: CASKTSDYNEQFF.

This chain uses TRBV9 with TRBJ2-7, with TRBD1 matching 8 bases. V lost 4 bases, J lost 5 bases, and 14 bases stayed unmatched. Per the germline V gene, CDR1 is SGDLS and CDR2 is YYNGEE. The CDR3 is 16 amino acids. CDR3: CASSPQVDRAVHEQYF. CDR3 sequence (DNA): TGTGCCAGCAGCCCCCAGGTGGACAGGGCGGTCCACGAGCAGTACTTC.

This chain connects TRBV29-1 to TRBJ1-4; unclear D gene. The CDR3 contains 14 residues. Per the germline V gene, CDR1 is SQVTM and CDR2 is ANQGSEA. Trimming left V 6 bases short and J 6 bases short, with 17 bases between. CDR3 sequence reads: CSVSNRGYDEKLFF. DNA for the CDR3: TGCAGCGTCTCGAACCGGGGATATGATGAAAAACTGTTTTTT.

This clone has just one count. V usage is TRBV18 and J usage is TRBJ1-2, with D possibly TRBD1 on 6 matching bases. Per the germline V gene, CDR1 is KGHSH and CDR2 is LQKENI. Trimming took 0 bases from V and 4 from J, leaving 15 bases between them. The CDR3 spans 16 residues. The CDR3 here is CASSPPKSTGLYGYTF. Here the CDR3 DNA reads TGTGCCAGCTCACCACCGAAGAGCACAGGGCTCTATGGCTACACCTTC.

The chain uses TRBV2 and TRBJ1-6, with D unclear. Germline lookup yields CDR1 SNHLY and CDR2 FYNNEI. V lost 4 bases, J lost 9 bases, and 13 bases lay in between. The CDR3 is 14 residues long. In DNA form, the CDR3 reads TGTGCCAGCAGTGTCGAGACATCATTTTCACCCCTCCACTTT. Encoded protein: CASSVETSFSPLHF.

This chain links TRBV30 with TRBJ1-2; D not certain. Trimming pared 5 bases from V and 7 bases from J, leaving 17 bases between. The CDR3 is 13 amino acids. Germline assignment: CDR1 GTSNPN and CDR2 SVGIG (reference sequence). The CDR3 sequence: CAWGRGSPSGYTF. For the CDR3, the DNA is TGTGCCTGGGGGAGAGGTTCCCCGTCTGGCTACACCTTC.

Only a few counts were recorded for this clone. The J gene is TRBJ2-7, the V gene TRBV6-5; 7 bases fit TRBD2. Germline CDR1 MNHEY, CDR2 SVGAGI. This CDR3 contains 12 residues. After removal of 8 bases from V and 3 bases from J, the junction contained 4 bases not matched to a gene. Written as DNA, the CDR3 is TGTGCCAGCGGACGGACTAGCTACGAGCAGTACTTC. It yields the protein CASGRTSYEQYF.

This chain joins TRBV18 and TRBJ1-5; 9 bases align to TRBD1. The trim removed 5 bases at V and 5 bases at J, leaving 4 bases unmatched. Germline V gene sequence: CDR1 KGHSH, CDR2 LQKENI. The CDR3 is made up of 14 amino acids. This chain's CDR3 is CASSATGGYQPQHF. The CDR3 DNA follows: TGTGCCAGCTCAGCCACAGGGGGCTATCAGCCCCAGCATTTT.

The J gene is TRBJ2-7, the V gene TRBV5-1; D is possibly TRBD1 (6 bases). This CDR3 comprises 14 residues. Germline CDR1 and CDR2: SGHRS and YFSETQ. Trimming shortened V by 7 bases and J by 2 bases, and 16 bases separated the two germline ends. CDR3 DNA sequence: TGCGCCAGCCCCCCGGCGGACAGCGCCTACGAGCAGTACTTC. Translated: CASPPADSAYEQYF.

This chain links TRBV6-5 with TRBJ2-2; TRBD2 aligns across 7 bases. Germline assignment: CDR1 MNHEY and CDR2 SVGAGI. With 6 bases clipped from V and 4 bases from J, the junction kept 2 bases outside the gene matches. The CDR3 covers 13 residues. CDR3 protein: CASRPSGTGELFF. CDR3 in DNA: TGTGCCAGCAGGCCTAGCGGCACCGGGGAGCTGTTTTTT.

J is TRBJ1-4 and V is TRBV28; 7 bases are shared with TRBD1. The junction had 16 bases not matched to a gene; V was cut back by 2 bases and J by 7 bases. Looked up from germline, CDR1 is MDHEN and CDR2 is SYDVKM. The CDR3 runs 18 residues. In nucleotides, the CDR3 is TGTGCCAGCAGTTTAGCTGGGACAGAGCTGGGGTCGCGTGAAAAACTGTTTTTT. Amino acids: CASSLAGTELGSREKLFF.

The chain employs TRBV5-3 and TRBJ2-1; TRBD2 agrees at 11 bases. TRBV5-3 falls under the ORF class, with uncertain function. CDR3 length equals 15 residues. The V and J ends lost 7 bases and 7 bases, in that order; junction bases with no gene match: 10. The CDR3 DNA follows: TGTGCCAGATACTATAGCGGGAGGGCAGGAAATGAGCAGTTCTTC. This translates into CARYYSGRAGNEQFF.

In this sample, this clone turned up once. V gene TRBV6-5 combines with J gene TRBJ1-1; 9 positions agree with TRBD1. The ends lost 4 bases at V and 4 bases at J; junction bases unmatched: 1. CDR3 length: 13 amino acids. Germline-derived CDR1 and CDR2 are MNHEY and SVGAGI. The chain's CDR3 is CASSLQGATEAFF. DNA of the CDR3: TGTGCCAGCAGTTTACAGGGGGCCACTGAAGCTTTCTTT.

This clone turned up a few times. The rearrangement joins TRBV6-5 to TRBJ1-1, with unresolved D. Germline CDR1 reads MNHEY; CDR2 reads SVGAGI. CDR3 length: 15 residues. V shed 7 bases and J shed 0 bases, with 15 bases lying between them. CDR3 nucleotides: TGTGCCAGCACTAGAGATGGGTGGTTGAACACTGAAGCTTTCTTT. Residues: CASTRDGWLNTEAFF.

The CDR3: CASRGGAIETQYF. The CDR3 region has the DNA TGTGCCAGCAGAGGGGGAGCTATTGAGACCCAGTACTTC. This chain connects TRBV2 to TRBJ2-5, with D perhaps TRBD1 (6 bases). Germline loops: CDR1 SNHLY, CDR2 FYNNEI. Trimming took 6 bases from V and 5 from J, leaving 13 bases between them. The CDR3 contains 13 residues.

V gene TRBV3-1 (or the pseudogene TRBV3-2) combines with J gene TRBJ2-7; no clear D. CDR3 length equals 11 residues. Trimming took 1 base from V and 5 from J, leaving 3 bases between them. Per germline, CDR1 LGHDT and CDR2 YNNKEL (reference sequence). Here the CDR3 reads CASSQGDEQYF. The CDR3 DNA reads as TGTGCCAGCAGCCAAGGAGACGAGCAGTACTTC.

The chain combines TRBV9 with TRBJ2-1; 7 bases match TRBD1. J gave up 5 bases and V 6 bases, and 5 bases lay outside the gene matches. CDR1 is SGDLS and CDR2 is YYNGEE in the germline V gene. There are 13 residues in the CDR3. CDR3 sequence: CASTTGQNNEQFF. The CDR3 bases are TGTGCCAGCACTACGGGACAGAACAATGAGCAGTTCTTC.